A single sample gave rise to the 10 T cell receptor beta chains below, sequenced in a study of shared clonotypes between healthy human individuals. Generated by immunoSEQ multiplex PCR, the TCRdb table keeps only in-frame clones and is missing some. The profile covers roughly 530,000 clones, with 90% to 96% appearing a single time and 0.06% taken by the ten largest. The sequencing input was naive CD4+ T cells sorted from blood. The sample's subset: CD45RA+ positively selected. These receptors all stem from a woman younger than 45 in good health.

The chain employs TRBV7-9 and TRBJ1-1; TRBD1 is a possible D gene (6 bases). In germline, CDR1 is SEHNR, CDR2 FQNEAQ (reference sequence). The CDR3 is made up of 15 amino acids. Trimming cost V 3 bases and J 6 bases, with 17 bases left between them. CDR3 bases: TGTGCCAGCAGCTTTTCCGACTTTCGGACAGCTGAAGCTTTCTTT. The encoded protein is CASSFSDFRTAEAFF.

This chain links TRBV18 with TRBJ1-5; possible D gene TRBD1, 6 bases. V was shortened by 4 bases and J by 2 bases, with 18 bases between the two germline ends. The CDR3 consists of 17 residues. Germline values: CDR1 KGHSH, CDR2 LQKENI. CDR3 in DNA: TGTGCCAGCTCACGAGATTCGGGGGGCGGAGGCAATCAGCCCCAGCATTTT. Its protein is CASSRDSGGGGNQPQHF.

The chain combines TRBV5-1 with TRBJ2-5, with TRBD2 identical over 8 bases. The DNA matches TRBJ2-7 better at its end, which makes the J call doubtful. The CDR3 extends over 19 amino acids. Germline V gene data show CDR1 as SGHRS and CDR2 as YFSETQ. The CDR3: CASSLAGVVGRAAPLEQYF. CDR3 in DNA: TGCGCCAGCAGCTTGGCCGGGGTAGTCGGGAGGGCCGCCCCGCTCGAGCAGTACTTC.

The rearrangement uses TRBV11-3 and TRBJ2-7; 10 nucleotides align to TRBD2. The CDR3 runs 15 residues. The V gene's germline CDR1 is SGHNT and CDR2 YENEEA. After removal of 5 bases from V and 9 bases from J, the junction contained 13 bases not matched to a gene. CDR3 region: CASSNRTSGQGTQYF. The CDR3 DNA reads TGTGCCAGCAGCAACAGGACTAGCGGTCAGGGGACGCAGTACTTC.

In regard to this clone: The junction departs from the called germline gene at one end, perhaps through a read error. The chain is built from TRBV6-5 and TRBJ2-7; D is unclear. The CDR3 consists of 14 residues. Germline V gene data show CDR1 as MNHEY and CDR2 as SVGAGI. The CDR3 bases are TGTGCCAGCAGTGACTCCCTCTCACTCTCCGAGCAGTACTTC. It codes for CASSDSLSLSEQYF.

On this clone: Other DNA variants within this sample encode the same CDR3. V and J are TRBV28 and TRBJ2-5; D is undetermined. The CDR3 spans 13 residues. Germline lookup yields CDR1 MDHEN and CDR2 SYDVKM. V was cut by 3 bases and J by 5 bases, with 10 bases left in between. Here the CDR3 DNA reads TGTGCCAGCAGTTTGGGCGGTGCCGAGACCCAGTACTTC. Translation: CASSLGGAETQYF.

The V gene is TRBV6-6, the J gene TRBJ2-7; perhaps TRBD2 as D (7 bases). Germline V gene lookup returns CDR1 MNHNY and CDR2 SVGAGI (reference sequence). Trimming shortened V by 5 bases and J by 1 base, and 12 bases separated the two germline ends. The CDR3 has 14 amino acids. CDR3 in DNA: TGTGCCAGCAGTAGCGGGACAAATTCCTACGAGCAGTACTTC. Translating gives CASSSGTNSYEQYF.

About this clone itself: The sample contains more than one DNA sequence encoding this CDR3. The gene calls are TRBV30 and TRBJ2-7; D is unresolved. The CDR3 loop spans 11 amino acids. V was cut by 0 bases and J by 6 bases, with 6 bases left in between. The V gene's germline CDR1 is GTSNPN and CDR2 SVGIG (reference sequence). This CDR3 is CAWSVGREQYF. The CDR3, as DNA: TGTGCCTGGAGTGTAGGGCGCGAGCAGTACTTC.

This clone was found once. This chain links TRBV28 with TRBJ2-7; TRBD2 agrees at 13 bases. Losses at the gene ends were 6 bases for V and 2 bases for J; bases not matched to a gene: 4. From germline, CDR1 is MDHEN and CDR2 SYDVKM. The CDR3 loop spans 15 amino acids. This CDR3 is CASRAGTSGTYEQYF. DNA of the CDR3: TGTGCCAGCAGGGCCGGGACTAGCGGGACCTACGAGCAGTACTTC.

This chain links TRBV28 with TRBJ1-5; D uncertain. V was trimmed by 3 bases and J by 7 bases, leaving 7 bases between them. There are 12 residues in the CDR3. Germline V gene sequence: CDR1 MDHEN, CDR2 SYDVKM. The CDR3 coding sequence is TGTGCCAGCAGTTTGTTTCAGCAGCCCCAGCATTTT. Amino acids: CASSLFQQPQHF.